The 20 T cell receptor beta chains listed next were all sequenced from one sample in a study of blood T cell repertoires in COVID-19. TCRdb's copy holds only in-frame clones and misses some; the assay was immunoSEQ multiplex PCR. This sample carries some 120,000 clones, roughly 82% of them seen once, and the ten largest clones take around 5%. Sequencing was carried out using peripheral blood. The receptors here all came from a human donor in a cohort sampled during active COVID-19.

This sequence joins TRBV30 and TRBJ2-5; D perhaps matches TRBD2 (5 bases). CDR1 and CDR2 from the germline V gene are GTSNPN and SVGIG (reference sequence). CDR3 length: 13 residues. V was shortened by 3 bases and J by 3 bases, with 11 bases between the two germline ends. CDR3 residues: CAWSSSGKETQYF. The CDR3 region has the DNA TGTGCCTGGAGCAGCAGCGGTAAAGAGACCCAGTACTTC.

The chain has TRBV10-3 and TRBJ1-2; 11 bases line up with TRBD1. The junction had 8 bases not matched to a gene; V was cut back by 4 bases and J by 4 bases. This CDR3 comprises 16 residues. The V gene's germline CDR1 is ENHRY and CDR2 SYGVKD. The DNA for the CDR3 is TGTGCCATCAGTGGGATGGACAGGGGGCATAGCTATGGCTACACCTTC. This gives the protein CAISGMDRGHSYGYTF.

The genes are TRBV9 and TRBJ2-6; 7 nucleotides line up with TRBD1. The germline gives CDR1 SGDLS, CDR2 YYNGEE. J lost 0 bases, V lost 0 bases, and 9 bases had no gene match. The length of the CDR3 is 19 residues. The CDR3 protein is CASSVVAGTAYSGANVLTF. CDR3 sequence (DNA): TGTGCCAGCAGCGTAGTAGCCGGGACAGCTTACTCTGGGGCCAACGTCCTGACTTTC.

The CDR3 loop is CASSRQGAENTEAFF. The CDR3 DNA reads TGTGCCAGCAGCCGACAGGGGGCGGAGAACACTGAAGCTTTCTTT. V gene TRBV5-6 combines with J gene TRBJ1-1; TRBD1 matches at 10 bases. With V trimmed by 4 bases and J by 1 base, 4 bases remained unmatched. The CDR3 runs 15 residues. Germline-derived CDR1 and CDR2 are SGHDT and YYEEEE.

The chain is built from TRBV11-2 and TRBJ1-6, with TRBD1 identical over 8 bases. Losses at the gene ends were 4 bases for V and 9 bases for J; bases not matched to a gene: 8. The CDR3 has 15 residues. Germline CDR1 is SGHAT and CDR2 is FQNNGV. CDR3 sequence (DNA): TGTGCCAGCAGCTCACAACGGACAGGGAGTTCACCCCTCCACTTT. This sequence encodes CASSSQRTGSSPLHF.

This chain joins TRBV10-3 and TRBJ2-4; 8 positions match TRBD1. The CDR3 extends over 14 amino acids. CDR1 is ENHRY, CDR2 SYGVKD, per germline. The V segment lost 8 bases and the J segment 6 bases; nucleotides outside the gene matches: 9. CDR3 in DNA: TGTGCCATCTCCGAAGGGACAGGTAGAAACATTCAGTACTTC. It encodes CAISEGTGRNIQYF.

This clone was seen a few times. V and J are TRBV30 and TRBJ2-7, with 11 nucleotides matching TRBD1. Germline-derived CDR1 and CDR2 are GTSNPN and SVGIG (reference sequence). This CDR3 contains 16 residues. V shed 4 bases and J 3 bases; nucleotides not matched to a gene: 11. The DNA for the CDR3 is TGTGCCTGGACCCCGGGACAGGGGGGCCAGGGCTACGAGCAGTACTTC. It is translated as CAWTPGQGGQGYEQYF.

The gene calls are TRBV24-1 and TRBJ2-3; the match to TRBD1 covers 7 bases. Trimming cost V 3 bases and J 1 base; bases outside gene matches: 6. The germline V gene encodes CDR1 KGHDR and CDR2 SFDVKD. The CDR3 runs to 16 residues. The DNA for the CDR3 is TGTGCCACCAGTGATCGACAGGGTGCTGGCACAGATACGCAGTATTTT. Amino acid sequence: CATSDRQGAGTDTQYF.

This clone was counted a few times. The V call is TRBV3-1 (or the pseudogene TRBV3-2), the J call TRBJ2-2, with a possible D match to TRBD2 (5 bases). Germline V gene lookup returns CDR1 LGHDT and CDR2 YNNKEL (reference sequence). The CDR3 loop spans 14 amino acids. Trimming cost V 3 bases and J 7 bases, with 12 bases left between them. The CDR3, as DNA: TGTGCCAGCAGCCATAAACGGACTGACGGGGAGCTGTTTTTT. Its translation is CASSHKRTDGELFF.

This clone was seen once. This sequence joins TRBV5-1 and TRBJ2-7; tentatively, D is TRBD1 (5 bases). Trimming removed 2 bases from V and 5 bases from J, with 14 bases in between. CDR1 is SGHRS, CDR2 YFSETQ, per germline. This CDR3 has 14 amino acids. The CDR3 here is CASSLGQGKDEQYF. CDR3 in DNA: TGCGCCAGCAGCTTAGGGCAGGGAAAGGACGAGCAGTACTTC.

The rearrangement uses TRBV24-1 and TRBJ1-2; TRBD1 is a possible D gene (6 bases). Trimming stripped 4 bases from V and 8 bases from J, with 22 bases between. The CDR3 is 16 residues long. The germline V gene encodes CDR1 KGHDR and CDR2 SFDVKD. CDR3 residues: CATSDRPWGGASGYTF. The CDR3 nucleotides read TGTGCCACCAGTGACCGGCCCTGGGGGGGCGCCTCCGGCTACACCTTC.

CDR3 residues: CASSPGLAASYEQYF. The CDR3 DNA follows: TGCGCCAGCAGCCCAGGACTAGCGGCCTCCTACGAGCAGTACTTC. The chain has TRBV5-1 and TRBJ2-7; 10 bases line up with TRBD2. V was clipped by 4 bases and J by 0 bases; unmatched bases: 4. This CDR3 is built from 15 residues. Looked up from germline, CDR1 is SGHRS and CDR2 is YFSETQ.

This chain connects TRBV3-1 (or the pseudogene TRBV3-2) to TRBJ1-2; D may be TRBD1 (6 bases). V was clipped by 1 base and J by 0 bases, with 9 bases between them. The CDR3 runs 15 residues. Germline values: CDR1 LGHDT, CDR2 YNNKEL (reference sequence). The CDR3 spells CASSQVAGANYGYTF. CDR3 in DNA: TGTGCCAGCAGCCAAGTAGCAGGGGCTAACTATGGCTACACCTTC.

The CDR3 is CASSIENRGPNQPQHF. The CDR3 nucleotides are TGTGCCAGTAGTATTGAGAACAGGGGGCCCAATCAGCCCCAGCATTTT. This chain links TRBV19 with TRBJ1-5; 9 positions match TRBD1. This CDR3 spans 16 amino acids. Germline values: CDR1 LNHDA, CDR2 SQIVND (reference sequence). Unmatched junction bases numbered 6, after V lost 3 bases and J lost 3 bases. The entire variable domain, with the rest obtained from reference TRBV19 and TRBJ1-5, is as follows: DGGITQSPKYLFRKEGQNVTLSCEQNLNHDAMYWYRQDPGQGLRLIYYSQIVNDFQKGDIAEGYSVSREKKESFPLTVTSAQKNPTAFYLCASSIENRGPNQPQHFGDGTRLSIL.

This chain links TRBV19 with TRBJ2-3, with 8 bases aligning to TRBD2. The germline V gene encodes CDR1 LNHDA and CDR2 SQIVND (reference sequence). The CDR3 extends over 15 amino acids. Trimming removed 3 bases from V and 6 bases from J; junction bases left unmatched: 8. The CDR3 region is CASSIPGRAPDTQYF. As DNA, the CDR3 is TGTGCCAGTAGTATTCCCGGGAGGGCCCCTGATACGCAGTATTTT. The full variable domain, in which reference TRBV19 and TRBJ2-3 provide the parts outside the CDR3, is DGGITQSPKYLFRKEGQNVTLSCEQNLNHDAMYWYRQDPGQGLRLIYYSQIVNDFQKGDIAEGYSVSREKKESFPLTVTSAQKNPTAFYLCASSIPGRAPDTQYFGPGTRLTVL.

The rearrangement uses TRBV7-3 and TRBJ2-7, with D perhaps TRBD2 (6 bases). Trimming removed 1 base at V and 6 bases at J, with 16 bases between. The CDR3 totals 15 residues. The germline V gene encodes CDR1 SGHTA and CDR2 FQGTGA. CDR3 DNA: TGTGCCAGCAGCTTAAGTACGGGAGAGTTCAGCGAGCAGTACTTC. Its translation is CASSLSTGEFSEQYF.

The chain combines TRBV6-1 with TRBJ2-7; 10 nucleotides align to TRBD1. The CDR3 contains 15 residues. The V gene end was trimmed by 1 base and the J gene end by 3 bases; junction bases not matched to a gene: 3. The germline V gene has CDR1 MNHNS and CDR2 SASEGT. In DNA form, the CDR3 reads TGTGCCAGCAGTGAAGAGGGGACAGGGGTCTACGAGCAGTACTTC. Protein sequence: CASSEEGTGVYEQYF.

The chain has TRBV7-2 and TRBJ2-7, with 7 bases fitting TRBD2. The V gene end was trimmed by 3 bases and the J gene end by 6 bases; junction bases not matched to a gene: 2. The CDR3 is made up of 12 amino acids. Germline CDR1 reads SGHTA; CDR2 reads FQGNSA. DNA for the CDR3: TGTGCCAGCAGCTTGGGGGGGGGCGAGCAGTACTTC. This translates into CASSLGGGEQYF.

The chain links TRBV5-6 to TRBJ1-2, with TRBD1 as a possible D gene (5 bases). CDR3 length: 14 amino acids. The germline CDR1 and CDR2 sequences are SGHDT and YYEEEE. Trimming left V 1 base short and J 3 bases short, with 10 bases between. The chain's CDR3 is CASSLNRRYYGYTF. CDR3 bases: TGTGCCAGCAGCTTGAACAGGCGATACTATGGCTACACCTTC.

Concerning this clone: A read error may produce the germline difference seen at one junction end. The V gene is TRBV5-4, the J gene TRBJ2-7; D is possibly TRBD1 (6 bases). CDR1 and CDR2 from the germline V gene are SGHNT and YYREEE (reference sequence). The CDR3 is 14 amino acids. Written as DNA, the CDR3 is TGTGTCAGCAGCTCGGGACACCAGGCCTACGAGCAGTACTTC. This gives the protein CVSSSGHQAYEQYF.